Given below is one TCR beta chain in context. Its matching antigen is unknown. Germline V gives CDR1 LNHDA, CDR2 SQIVND (reference sequence). The V gene lost 6 bases and the J gene lost 1 base, with 14 bases spanning the gap. CDR3 size: 15 residues. Sequenced by immunoSEQ multiplex PCR; TCRdb stores in-frame clones only, minus some. The sample includes about 13,000 clones, roughly 84% seen only once; the top ten take approximately 25%. The entry originates in a study of PD-1 blockade in classical Hodgkin lymphoma. Study-wide points: Later analyses included only patients treated at least 1 year post-ASCT. Newly diagnosed patients had diversity similar to the baseline diversity of complete responders.

In every patient, relapse followed autologous stem cell transplantation, while exposure to brentuximab vedotin differed. Thawed PBMCs were the source of CD8+ T cells, obtained through magnetic negative selection. The material was CD8+ T cells from blood, obtained at baseline. The clonotype originates from a human donor with classical Hodgkin lymphoma. The chain has TRBV19 and TRBJ2-3; D may be TRBD1 (6 bases). The CDR3, as DNA: TGTGCCAGTAGAACCGGGACATGGGGCACAGATACGCAGTATTTT. Protein product: CASRTGTWGTDTQYF.